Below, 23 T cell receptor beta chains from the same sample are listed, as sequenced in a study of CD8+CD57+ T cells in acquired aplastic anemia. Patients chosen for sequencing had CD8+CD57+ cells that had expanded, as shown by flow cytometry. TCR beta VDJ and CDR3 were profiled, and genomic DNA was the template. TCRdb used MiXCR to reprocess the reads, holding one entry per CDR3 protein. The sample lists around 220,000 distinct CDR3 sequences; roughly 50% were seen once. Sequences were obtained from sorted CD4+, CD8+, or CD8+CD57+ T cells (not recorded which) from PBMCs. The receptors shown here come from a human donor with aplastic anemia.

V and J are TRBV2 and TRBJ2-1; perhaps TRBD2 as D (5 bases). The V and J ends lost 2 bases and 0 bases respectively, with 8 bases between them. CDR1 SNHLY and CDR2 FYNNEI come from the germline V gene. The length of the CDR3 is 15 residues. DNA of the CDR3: TGTGCCAGCAGTGAACGCGGGCCCTCCTACAATGAGCAGTTCTTC. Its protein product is CASSERGPSYNEQFF.

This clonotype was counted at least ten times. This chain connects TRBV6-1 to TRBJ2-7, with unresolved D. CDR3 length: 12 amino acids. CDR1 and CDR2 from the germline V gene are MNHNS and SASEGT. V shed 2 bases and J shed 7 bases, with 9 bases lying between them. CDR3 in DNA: TGTGCCAGCAGTGAACCATGGGGAGAGCAGTACTTC. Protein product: CASSEPWGEQYF.

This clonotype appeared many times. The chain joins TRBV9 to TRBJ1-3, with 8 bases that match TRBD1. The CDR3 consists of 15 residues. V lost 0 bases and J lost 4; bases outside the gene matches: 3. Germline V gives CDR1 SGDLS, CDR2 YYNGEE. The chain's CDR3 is CASSVGQGKGNTIYF. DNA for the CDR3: TGTGCCAGCAGCGTAGGACAGGGGAAGGGAAACACCATATATTTT.

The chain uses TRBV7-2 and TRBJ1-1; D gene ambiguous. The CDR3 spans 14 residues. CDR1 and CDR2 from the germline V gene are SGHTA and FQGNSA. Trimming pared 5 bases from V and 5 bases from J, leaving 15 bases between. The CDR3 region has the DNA TGTGCCAGCAGCCTTCCCTGGGTATCGACTGAAGCTTTCTTT. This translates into CASSLPWVSTEAFF.

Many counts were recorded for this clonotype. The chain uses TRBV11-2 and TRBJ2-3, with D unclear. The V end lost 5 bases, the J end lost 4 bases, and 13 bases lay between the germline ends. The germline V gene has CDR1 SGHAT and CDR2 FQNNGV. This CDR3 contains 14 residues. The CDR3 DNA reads TGTGCCAGCAGCCTCAGCGTAGGCTCAGATACGCAGTATTTT. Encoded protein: CASSLSVGSDTQYF.

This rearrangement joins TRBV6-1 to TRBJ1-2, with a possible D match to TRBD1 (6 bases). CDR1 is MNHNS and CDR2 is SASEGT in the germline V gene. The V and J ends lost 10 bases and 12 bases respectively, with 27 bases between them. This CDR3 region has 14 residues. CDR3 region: CATLPRDGGSGNTF. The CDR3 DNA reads TGTGCCACCCTTCCACGGGACGGGGGCTCTGGAAACACCTTC.

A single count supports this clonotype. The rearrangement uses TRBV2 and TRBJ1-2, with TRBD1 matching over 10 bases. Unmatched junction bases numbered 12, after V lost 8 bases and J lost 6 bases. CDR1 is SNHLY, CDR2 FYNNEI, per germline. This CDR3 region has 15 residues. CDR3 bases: TGTGCCAGCCGCGACTCCTGGACAGGGGGAAATGGCTACACCTTC. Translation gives CASRDSWTGGNGYTF.

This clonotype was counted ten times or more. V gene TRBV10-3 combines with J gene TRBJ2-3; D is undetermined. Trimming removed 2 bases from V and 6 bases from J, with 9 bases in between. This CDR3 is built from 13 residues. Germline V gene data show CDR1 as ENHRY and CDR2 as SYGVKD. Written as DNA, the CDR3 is TGTGCCATCAGTGAGCAACATGGGGATACGCAGTATTTT. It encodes CAISEQHGDTQYF.

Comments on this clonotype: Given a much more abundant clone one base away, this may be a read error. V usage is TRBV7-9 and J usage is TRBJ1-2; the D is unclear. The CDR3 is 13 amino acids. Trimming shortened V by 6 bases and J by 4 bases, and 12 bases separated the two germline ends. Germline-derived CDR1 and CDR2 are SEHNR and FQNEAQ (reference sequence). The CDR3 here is CASSLDGIYGYTF. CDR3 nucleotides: TGTGCCAGCAGTTTGGACGGGATCTATGGCTACACCTTC.

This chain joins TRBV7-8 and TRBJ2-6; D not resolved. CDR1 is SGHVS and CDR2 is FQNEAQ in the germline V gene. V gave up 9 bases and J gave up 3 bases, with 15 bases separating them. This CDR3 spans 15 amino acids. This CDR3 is CASSTPSRGANVLTF. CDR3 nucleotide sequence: TGTGCCAGTAGTACCCCCAGCCGTGGGGCCAACGTCCTGACTTTC. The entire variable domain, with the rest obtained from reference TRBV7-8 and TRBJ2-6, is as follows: GAGVSQSPRYKVAKRGQDVALRCDPISGHVSLFWYQQALGQGPEFLTYFQNEAQLDKSGLPSDRFFAERPEGSVSTLKIQRTQQEDSAVYLCASSTPSRGANVLTFGAGSRLTVL.

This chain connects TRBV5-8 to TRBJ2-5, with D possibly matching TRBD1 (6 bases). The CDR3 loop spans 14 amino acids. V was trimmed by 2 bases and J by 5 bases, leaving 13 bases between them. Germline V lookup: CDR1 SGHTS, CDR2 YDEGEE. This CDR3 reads CASSLRTGRETQYF. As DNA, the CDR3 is TGTGCCAGCAGCTTACGCACAGGGCGGGAGACCCAGTACTTC.

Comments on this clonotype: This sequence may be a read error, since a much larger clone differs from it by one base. CDR3 loop: CASRQNSPRLPLHF. CDR3 DNA sequence: TGTGCCAGCAGACAAAACAGCCCTAGGTTACCCCTCCACTTT. V and J are TRBV6-1 and TRBJ1-6; D remains unclear. V lost 6 bases and J 12 bases, leaving 18 bases between the germline ends. The CDR3 contains 14 residues. Germline lookup yields CDR1 MNHNS and CDR2 SASEGT.

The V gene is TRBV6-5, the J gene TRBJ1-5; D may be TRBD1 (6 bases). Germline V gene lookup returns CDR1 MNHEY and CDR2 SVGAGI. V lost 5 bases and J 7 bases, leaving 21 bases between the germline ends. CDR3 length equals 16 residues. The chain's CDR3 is CASSQANTGGGQPQHF. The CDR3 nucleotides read TGTGCCAGCAGTCAAGCCAATACCGGGGGCGGACAGCCCCAGCATTTT.

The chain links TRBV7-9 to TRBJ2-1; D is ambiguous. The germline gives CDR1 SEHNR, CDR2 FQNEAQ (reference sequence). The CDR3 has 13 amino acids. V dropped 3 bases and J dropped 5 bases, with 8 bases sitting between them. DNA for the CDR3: TGTGCCAGCAGCTTCGGGCCGGACAATGAGCAGTTCTTC. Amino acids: CASSFGPDNEQFF.

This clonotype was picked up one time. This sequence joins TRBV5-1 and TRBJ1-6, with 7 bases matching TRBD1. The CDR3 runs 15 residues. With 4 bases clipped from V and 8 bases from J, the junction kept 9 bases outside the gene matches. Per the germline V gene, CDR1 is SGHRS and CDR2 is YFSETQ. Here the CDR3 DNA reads TGCGCCAGCAGCCAGTACGGGACAGCCCATTCACCCCTCCACTTT. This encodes CASSQYGTAHSPLHF.

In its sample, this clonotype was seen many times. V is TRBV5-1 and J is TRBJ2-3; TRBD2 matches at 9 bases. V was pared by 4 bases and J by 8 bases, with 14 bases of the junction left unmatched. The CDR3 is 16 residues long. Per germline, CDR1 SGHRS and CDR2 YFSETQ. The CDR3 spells CASSPNFGGGARTQYF. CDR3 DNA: TGCGCCAGCAGCCCCAATTTTGGCGGGGGGGCTCGTACGCAGTATTTT.

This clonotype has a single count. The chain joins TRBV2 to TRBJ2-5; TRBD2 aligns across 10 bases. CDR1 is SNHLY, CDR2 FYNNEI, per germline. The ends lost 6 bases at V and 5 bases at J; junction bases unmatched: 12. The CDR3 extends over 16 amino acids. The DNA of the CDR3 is TGTGCCAGCAGAAGCGGGGGGGCCGCGGGCGGGGAGACCCAGTACTTC. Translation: CASRSGGAAGGETQYF.

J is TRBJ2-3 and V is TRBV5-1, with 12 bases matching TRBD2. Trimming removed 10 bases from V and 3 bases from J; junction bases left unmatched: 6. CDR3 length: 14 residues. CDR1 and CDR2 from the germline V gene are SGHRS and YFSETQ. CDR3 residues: CAGRLAGATDTQYF. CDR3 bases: TGCGCCGGAAGACTAGCGGGAGCAACAGATACGCAGTATTTT.

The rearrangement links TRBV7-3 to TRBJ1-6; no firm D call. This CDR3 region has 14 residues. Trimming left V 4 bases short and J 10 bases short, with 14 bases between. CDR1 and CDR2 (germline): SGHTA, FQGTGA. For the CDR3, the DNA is TGTGCCAGCAGCTCTGAGGTGGGCGTATCACCCCTCCACTTT. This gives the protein CASSSEVGVSPLHF. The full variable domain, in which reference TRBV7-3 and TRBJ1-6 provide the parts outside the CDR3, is GAGVSQTPSNKVTEKGKYVELRCDPISGHTALYWYRQSLGQGPEFLIYFQGTGAADDSGLPNDRFFAVRPEGSVSTLKIQRTERGDSAVYLCASSSEVGVSPLHFGNGTRLTVT.

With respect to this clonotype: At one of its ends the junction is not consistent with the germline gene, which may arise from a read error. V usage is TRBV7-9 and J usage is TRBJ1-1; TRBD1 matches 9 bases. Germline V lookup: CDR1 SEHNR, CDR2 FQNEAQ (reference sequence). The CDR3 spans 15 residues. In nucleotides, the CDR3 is TGCGCCAGCAGCCAGTACGGGACAGGGAAGGCTGAAGCTTTCTTT. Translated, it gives CASSQYGTGKAEAFF.

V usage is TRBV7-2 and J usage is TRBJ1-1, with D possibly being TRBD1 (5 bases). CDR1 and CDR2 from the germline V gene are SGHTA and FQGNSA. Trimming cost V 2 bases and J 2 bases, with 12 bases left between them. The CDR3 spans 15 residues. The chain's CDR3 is CASSLSGQGNTEAFF. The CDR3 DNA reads TGTGCCAGCAGCTTATCAGGGCAGGGAAACACTGAAGCTTTCTTT.

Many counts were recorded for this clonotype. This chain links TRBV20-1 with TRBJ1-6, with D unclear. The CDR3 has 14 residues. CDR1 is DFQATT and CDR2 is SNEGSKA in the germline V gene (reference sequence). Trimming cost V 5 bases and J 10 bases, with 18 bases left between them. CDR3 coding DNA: TGCAGTGCTCCGCAGGATCACGAGGACTCACCCCTCCACTTT. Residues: CSAPQDHEDSPLHF.

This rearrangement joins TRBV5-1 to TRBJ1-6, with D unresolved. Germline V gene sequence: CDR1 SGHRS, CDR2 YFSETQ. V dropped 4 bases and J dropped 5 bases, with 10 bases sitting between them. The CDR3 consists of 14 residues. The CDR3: CASSQEGDNSPLHF. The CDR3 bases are TGCGCCAGCAGCCAAGAGGGTGATAATTCACCCCTCCACTTT. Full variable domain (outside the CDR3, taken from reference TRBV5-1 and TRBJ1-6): KAGVTQTPRYLIKTRGQQVTLSCSPISGHRSVSWYQQTPGQGLQFLFEYFSETQRNKGNFPGRFSGRQFSNSRSEMNVSTLELGDSALYLCASSQEGDNSPLHFGNGTRLTVT.